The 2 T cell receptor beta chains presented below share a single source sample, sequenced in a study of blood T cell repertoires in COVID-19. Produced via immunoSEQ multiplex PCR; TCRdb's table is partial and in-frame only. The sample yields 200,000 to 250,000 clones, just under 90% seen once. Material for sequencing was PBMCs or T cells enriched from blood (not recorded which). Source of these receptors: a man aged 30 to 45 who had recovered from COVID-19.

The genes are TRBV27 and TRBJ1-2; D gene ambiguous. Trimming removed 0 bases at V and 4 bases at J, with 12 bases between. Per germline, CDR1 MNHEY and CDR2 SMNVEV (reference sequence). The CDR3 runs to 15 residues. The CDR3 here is CASSLSLGSGYGYTF. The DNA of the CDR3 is TGTGCCAGCAGTTTATCTTTGGGTTCGGGCTATGGCTACACCTTC.

As DNA, the CDR3 is TGTGCCAGTAGTCCTCGCACTAGCGGGGGGACCGGGGAGCTGTTTTTT. Its protein is CASSPRTSGGTGELFF. This chain links TRBV19 with TRBJ2-2; 12 positions match TRBD2. Trimming took 5 bases from V and 5 from J; bases not matched to a gene: 6. Looked up from germline, CDR1 is LNHDA and CDR2 is SQIVND (reference sequence). The CDR3 sequence is 16 residues long.